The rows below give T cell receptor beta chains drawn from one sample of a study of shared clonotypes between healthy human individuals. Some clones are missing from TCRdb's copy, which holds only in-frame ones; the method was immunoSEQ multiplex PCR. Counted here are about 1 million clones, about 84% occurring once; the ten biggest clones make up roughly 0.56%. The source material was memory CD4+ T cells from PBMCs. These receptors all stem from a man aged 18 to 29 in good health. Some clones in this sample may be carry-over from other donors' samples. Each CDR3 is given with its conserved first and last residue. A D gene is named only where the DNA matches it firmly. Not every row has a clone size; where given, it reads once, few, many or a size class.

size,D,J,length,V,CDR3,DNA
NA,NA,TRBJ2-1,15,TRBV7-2,CASSTSTGVYNEQFF,TGTGCCAGCAGTACTTCTACGGGAGTTTACAATGAGCAGTTCTTC
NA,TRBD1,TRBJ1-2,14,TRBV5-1,CASSPGQDNYGYTF,TGCGCCAGCAGCCCGGGACAGGATAACTATGGCTACACCTTC
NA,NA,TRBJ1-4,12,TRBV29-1,CSVGARGEKLFF,TGCAGCGTTGGCGCCAGAGGAGAAAAACTGTTTTTT
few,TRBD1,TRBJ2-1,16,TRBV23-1,CASSQSGRGRGNEQFF,TGCGCCAGCAGTCAATCGGGCAGGGGGCGCGGAAATGAGCAGTTCTTC
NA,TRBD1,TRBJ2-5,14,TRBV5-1,CASSTWGQFETQYF,TGCGCCAGCAGCACGTGGGGACAGTTCGAGACCCAGTACTTC
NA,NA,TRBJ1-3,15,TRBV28,CASRRQTSSGNTIYF,TGTGCCAGCAGACGACAGACAAGCTCTGGAAACACCATATATTTT
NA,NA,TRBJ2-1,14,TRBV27,CASSLWSGVDEQFF,TGTGCCAGCAGTTTATGGTCTGGGGTCGATGAGCAGTTCTTC
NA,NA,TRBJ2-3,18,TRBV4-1,CASSQDPRRGTSTDTQYF,TGCGCCAGCAGCCAAGATCCCCGACGAGGAACTAGCACAGATACGCAGTATTTT
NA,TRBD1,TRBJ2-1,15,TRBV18,CASSLYGQGRYEQFF,TGTGCCAGCTCACTTTACGGACAGGGTCGGTATGAGCAGTTCTTC
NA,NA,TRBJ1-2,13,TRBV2,CASSTVPYYGYTF,TGTGCCAGCAGTACAGTACCCTACTATGGCTACACCTTC
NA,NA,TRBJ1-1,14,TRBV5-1,CASSLAPPNTEAFF,TGCGCCAGCAGCTTGGCCCCACCTAACACTGAAGCTTTCTTT
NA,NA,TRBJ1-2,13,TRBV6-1,CASTPVGSYGYTF,TGTGCCAGCACCCCCGTGGGATCCTATGGCTACACCTTC
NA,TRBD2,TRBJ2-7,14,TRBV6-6,CASSPRGDYYEQYF,TGTGCCAGCAGTCCGCGTGGGGACTACTACGAGCAGTACTTC
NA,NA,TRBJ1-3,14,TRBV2,CALRARGSGNTIYF,TGTGCCCTCCGAGCCAGGGGCTCTGGAAACACCATATATTTT
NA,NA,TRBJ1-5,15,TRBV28,CASSGDAQGRQPQHF,TGTGCCAGCTCGGGGGACGCCCAGGGGCGTCAGCCCCAGCATTTT
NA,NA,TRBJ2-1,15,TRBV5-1,CASSLAASSYNEQFF,TGCGCCAGCAGCTTGGCGGCGAGCTCCTACAATGAGCAGTTCTTC
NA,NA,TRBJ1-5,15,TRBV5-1,CASSLQGGRNQPQHF,TGCGCCAGCAGCTTGCAGGGCGGGCGCAATCAGCCCCAGCATTTT
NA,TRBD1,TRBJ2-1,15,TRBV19,CASTADRASYNEQFF,TGTGCCAGTACCGCGGACAGGGCATCCTACAATGAGCAGTTCTTC
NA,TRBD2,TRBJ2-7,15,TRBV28,CASSLGAGGAYEQYF,TGTGCCAGCAGTTTAGGGGCGGGAGGAGCCTACGAGCAGTACTTC
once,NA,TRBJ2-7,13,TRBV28,CASSPQVLPKQYF,TGTGCCAGCAGCCCACAGGTGCTGCCCAAGCAGTACTTC
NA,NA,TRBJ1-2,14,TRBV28,CASSNFGQLVGYTF,TGTGCCAGCAGCAACTTCGGGCAGCTCGTAGGCTACACCTTC
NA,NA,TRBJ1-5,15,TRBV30,CAWSVKGSPLQPQHF,TGTGCCTGGAGTGTTAAGGGTAGCCCACTCCAGCCCCAGCATTTT
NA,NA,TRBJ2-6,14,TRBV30,CAWLRGPGANVLTF,TGTGCCTGGCTCCGGGGCCCTGGGGCCAACGTCCTGACTTTC
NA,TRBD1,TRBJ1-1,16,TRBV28,CASRPTGETGKAEAFF,TGTGCCAGCAGGCCGACTGGAGAGACAGGGAAGGCTGAAGCTTTCTTT
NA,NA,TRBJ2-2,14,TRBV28,CASSEGRNTGELFF,TGTGCCAGCAGCGAGGGGAGGAACACCGGGGAGCTGTTTTTT
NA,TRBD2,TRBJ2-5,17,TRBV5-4,CASSLGTSGSRQETQYF,TGTGCCAGCAGCTTGGGTACTAGCGGGAGTAGGCAAGAGACCCAGTACTTC
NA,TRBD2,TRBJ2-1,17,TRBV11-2,CASSSGGGARGHNEQFF,TGTGCCAGCAGCTCCGGGGGGGGAGCCCGCGGGCACAATGAGCAGTTCTTC
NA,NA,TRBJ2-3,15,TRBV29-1,CSVEGVGVRGGTQYF,TGCAGCGTTGAAGGGGTGGGGGTCAGGGGAGGTACGCAGTATTTT
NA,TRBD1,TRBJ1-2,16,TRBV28,CASRTAGQGFNYGYTF,TGTGCCAGCAGAACGGCGGGACAGGGCTTTAACTATGGCTACACCTTC
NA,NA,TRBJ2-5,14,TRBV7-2,CASSLAAATPTQYF,TGTGCCAGCAGCTTAGCGGCGGCAACGCCAACCCAGTACTTC
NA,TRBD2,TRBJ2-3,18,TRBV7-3,CASSPRALAGASTDTQYF,TGTGCCAGCAGCCCCCGGGCCCTAGCGGGAGCGAGCACAGATACGCAGTATTTT
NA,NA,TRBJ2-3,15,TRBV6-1,CASRVTRGSADTQYF,TGTGCCAGCAGGGTTACTAGGGGTTCGGCAGATACGCAGTATTTT
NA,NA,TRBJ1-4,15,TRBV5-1,CASSLAQGENEKLFF,TGCGCCAGCAGCTTGGCCCAGGGAGAGAATGAAAAACTGTTTTTT
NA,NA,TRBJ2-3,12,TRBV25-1,CASSVIDDTQYF,TGTGCCAGCAGTGTAATTGACGATACGCAGTATTTT
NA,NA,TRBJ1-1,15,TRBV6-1,CASSEPGTVNTEAFF,TGTGCCAGCAGTGAACCCGGGACGGTGAACACTGAAGCTTTCTTT
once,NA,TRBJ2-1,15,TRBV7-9,CASSRYTSSYNEQFF,TGTGCCAGCAGCCGGTATACGAGCTCCTACAATGAGCAGTTCTTC
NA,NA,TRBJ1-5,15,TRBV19,CASSPVRARLEPQHF,TGTGCCAGTAGTCCCGTCAGGGCGAGATTGGAGCCCCAGCATTTT
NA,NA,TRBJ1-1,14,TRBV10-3,CAISDRAQNTEAFF,TGTGCCATCAGTGATCGTGCACAGAACACTGAAGCTTTCTTT
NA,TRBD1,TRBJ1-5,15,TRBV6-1,CASSEADRVVQPQHF,TGTGCCAGCAGTGAGGCAGACAGGGTCGTTCAGCCCCAGCATTTT
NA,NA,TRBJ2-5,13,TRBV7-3,CASSRGGQETQYF,TGTGCCAGCAGCCGAGGTGGCCAAGAGACCCAGTACTTC